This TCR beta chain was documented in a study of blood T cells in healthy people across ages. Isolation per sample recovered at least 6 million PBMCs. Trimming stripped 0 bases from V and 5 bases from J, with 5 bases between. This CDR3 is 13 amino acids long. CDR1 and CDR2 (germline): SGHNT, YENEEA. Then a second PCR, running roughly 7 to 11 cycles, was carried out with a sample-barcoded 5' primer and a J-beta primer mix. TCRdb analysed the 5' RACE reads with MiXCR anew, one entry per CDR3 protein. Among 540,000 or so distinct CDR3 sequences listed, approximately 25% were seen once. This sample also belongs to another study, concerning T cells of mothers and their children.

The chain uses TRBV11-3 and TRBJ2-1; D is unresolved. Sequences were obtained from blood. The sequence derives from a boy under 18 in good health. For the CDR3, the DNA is TGTGCCAGCAGCTTAGATAGACACAATGAGCAGTTCTTC. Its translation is CASSLDRHNEQFF.